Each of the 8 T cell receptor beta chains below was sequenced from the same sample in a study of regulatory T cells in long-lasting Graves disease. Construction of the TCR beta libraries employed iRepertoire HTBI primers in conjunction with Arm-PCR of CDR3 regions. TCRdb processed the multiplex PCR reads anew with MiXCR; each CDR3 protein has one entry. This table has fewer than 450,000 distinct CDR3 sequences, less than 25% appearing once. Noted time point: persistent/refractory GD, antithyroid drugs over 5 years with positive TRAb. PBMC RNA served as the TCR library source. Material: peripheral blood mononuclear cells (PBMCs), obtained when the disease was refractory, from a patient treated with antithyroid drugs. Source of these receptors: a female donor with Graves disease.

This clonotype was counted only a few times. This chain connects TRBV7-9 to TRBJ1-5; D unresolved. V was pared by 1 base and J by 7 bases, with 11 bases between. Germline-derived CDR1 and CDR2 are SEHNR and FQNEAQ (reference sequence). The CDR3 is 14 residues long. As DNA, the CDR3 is TGTGCCAGCAGCTTAGGTGTTGGCGACCAGCCCCAGCATTTT. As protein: CASSLGVGDQPQHF.

This chain's CDR3 is CSASFAWDRDNEQFF. For the CDR3, the DNA is TGCAGTGCTAGCTTCGCGTGGGACAGGGACAATGAGCAGTTCTTC. This chain joins TRBV20-1 and TRBJ2-1; 9 bases match TRBD1. The CDR3 covers 15 residues. Germline CDR1 reads DFQATT; CDR2 reads SNEGSKA (reference sequence). V lost 3 bases and J lost 5; bases outside the gene matches: 8.

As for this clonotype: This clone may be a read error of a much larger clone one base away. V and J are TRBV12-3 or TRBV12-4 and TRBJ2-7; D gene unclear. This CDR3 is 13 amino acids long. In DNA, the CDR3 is TGTGCCGGCAGTCCCGATGGTCGCTACGAGCAGTACTTC. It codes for CAGSPDGRYEQYF.

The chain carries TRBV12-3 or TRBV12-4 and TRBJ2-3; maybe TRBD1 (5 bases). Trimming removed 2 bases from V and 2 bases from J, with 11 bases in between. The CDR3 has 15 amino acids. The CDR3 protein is CASSLWGGPTDTQYF. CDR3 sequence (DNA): TGTGCCAGCAGTTTATGGGGCGGACCCACAGATACGCAGTATTTT.

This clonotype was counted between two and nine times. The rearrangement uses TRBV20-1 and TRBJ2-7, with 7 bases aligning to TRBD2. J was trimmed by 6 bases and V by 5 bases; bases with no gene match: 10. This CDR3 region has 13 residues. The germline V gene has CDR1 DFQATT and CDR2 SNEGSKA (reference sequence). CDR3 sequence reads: CSAGRDGTVEQYF. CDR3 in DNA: TGCAGTGCTGGGAGGGATGGAACGGTCGAGCAGTACTTC.

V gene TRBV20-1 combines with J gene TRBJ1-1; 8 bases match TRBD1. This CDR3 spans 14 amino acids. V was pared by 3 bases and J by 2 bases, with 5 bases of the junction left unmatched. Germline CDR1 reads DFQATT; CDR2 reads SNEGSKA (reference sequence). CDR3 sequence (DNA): TGCAGTGCTAGGCATCAGGGGGCAAACACTGAAGCTTTCTTT. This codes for CSARHQGANTEAFF.

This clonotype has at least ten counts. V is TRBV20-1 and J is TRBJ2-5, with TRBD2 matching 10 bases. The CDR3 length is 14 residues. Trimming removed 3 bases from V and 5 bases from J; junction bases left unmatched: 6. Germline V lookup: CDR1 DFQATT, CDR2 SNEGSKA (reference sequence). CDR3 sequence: CSASLSGRRETQYF. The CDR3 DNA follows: TGCAGTGCTAGCCTTAGCGGGAGGCGCGAGACCCAGTACTTC.

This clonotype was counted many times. DNA for the CDR3: TGCGCCAGCAGCTTAGACAGCCGTCCCTGGGATCCCAAAAACATTCAGTACTTC. Protein: CASSLDSRPWDPKNIQYF. The rearrangement uses TRBV5-1 and TRBJ2-4; D is perhaps TRBD1 (5 bases). V was cut by 2 bases and J by 2 bases, with 20 bases left in between. The CDR3 runs 18 residues. CDR1 is SGHRS and CDR2 is YFSETQ in the germline V gene.